In its sample, the clone carrying this T cell receptor beta chain was seen a few times. A much larger clone sits a single nucleotide away, making a read error possible. Axillary draining lymph nodes of breast cancer patients supplied the node samples. TCRdb reanalysed the multiplex PCR reads using MiXCR and keeps one entry per CDR3 protein. The sample includes some 230,000 distinct CDR3 sequences, under 40% of them seen just once. The data were obtained in a study of breast tumors, draining lymph nodes, adjacent tissues. Germline V gives CDR1 KGHDR, CDR2 SFDVKD. The length of the CDR3 is 14 residues. This rearrangement joins TRBV24-1 to TRBJ2-3; D gene unclear. This TCR was recovered from a female donor with breast cancer. Some clones in this sample may be carry-over from other donors' samples. Material: axillary lymph node tissue. CDR3 sequence: CATSDPSRSDTRYF. The CDR3 DNA is TGTGCCACCAGTGATCCGAGTCGATCAGATACGCGGTATTTT.